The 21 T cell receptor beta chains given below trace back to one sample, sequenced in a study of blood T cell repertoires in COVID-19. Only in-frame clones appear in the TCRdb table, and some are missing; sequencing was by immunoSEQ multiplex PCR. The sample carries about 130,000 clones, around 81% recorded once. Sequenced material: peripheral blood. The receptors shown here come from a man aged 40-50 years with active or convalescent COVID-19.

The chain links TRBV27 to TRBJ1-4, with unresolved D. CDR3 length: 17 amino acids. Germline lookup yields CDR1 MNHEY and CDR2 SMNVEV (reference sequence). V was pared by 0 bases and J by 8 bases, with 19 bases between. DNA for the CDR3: TGTGCCAGCAGTTTATCGGCAGCCGGGGTGGGAAACGAAAAACTGTTTTTT. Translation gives CASSLSAAGVGNEKLFF. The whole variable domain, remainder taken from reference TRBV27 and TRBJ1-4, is EAQVTQNPRYLITVTGKKLTVTCSQNMNHEYMSWYRQDPGLGLRQIYYSMNVEVTDKGDVPEGYKVSRKEKRNFPLILESPSPNQTSLYFCASSLSAAGVGNEKLFFGSGTQLSVL.

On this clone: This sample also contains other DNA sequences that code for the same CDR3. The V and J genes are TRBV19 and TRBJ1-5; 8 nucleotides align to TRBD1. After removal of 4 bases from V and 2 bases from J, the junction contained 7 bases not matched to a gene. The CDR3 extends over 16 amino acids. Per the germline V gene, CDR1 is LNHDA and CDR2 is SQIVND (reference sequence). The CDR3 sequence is CASSTGQGVGNQPQHF. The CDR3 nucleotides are TGTGCCAGTAGTACTGGACAGGGTGTGGGCAATCAGCCCCAGCATTTT.

In nucleotides, the CDR3 is TGTGCCAGCGGAAACAGCCTCGGCGAGCAGTACTTC. Translating gives CASGNSLGEQYF. V gene TRBV6-6 combines with J gene TRBJ2-7; D unresolved. Per the germline V gene, CDR1 is MNHNY and CDR2 is SVGAGI (reference sequence). This CDR3 has 12 amino acids. Trimming took off 8 bases at V and 6 bases at J, with 14 bases between the two ends.

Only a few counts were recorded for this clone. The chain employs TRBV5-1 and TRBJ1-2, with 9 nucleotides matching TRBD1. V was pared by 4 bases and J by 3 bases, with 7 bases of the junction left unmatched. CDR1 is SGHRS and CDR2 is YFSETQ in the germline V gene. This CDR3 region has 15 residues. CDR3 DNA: TGCGCCAGCAGCAAACCGGGACAGGGCGACTATGGCTACACCTTC. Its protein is CASSKPGQGDYGYTF.

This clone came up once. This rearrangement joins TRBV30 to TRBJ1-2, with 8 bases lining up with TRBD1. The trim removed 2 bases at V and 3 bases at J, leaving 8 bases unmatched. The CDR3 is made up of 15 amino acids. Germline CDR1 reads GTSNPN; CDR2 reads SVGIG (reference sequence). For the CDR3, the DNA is TGTGCCTGGAGTCTGCCGGCAGGGGGCGACTATGGCTACACCTTC. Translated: CAWSLPAGGDYGYTF.

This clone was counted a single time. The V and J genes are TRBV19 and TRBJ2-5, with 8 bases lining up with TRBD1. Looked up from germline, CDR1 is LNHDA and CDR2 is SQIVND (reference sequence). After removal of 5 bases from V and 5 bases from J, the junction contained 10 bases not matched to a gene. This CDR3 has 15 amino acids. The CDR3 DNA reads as TGTGCCAGTAGTTCCCTGACAGGGGCGGGGGAGACCCAGTACTTC. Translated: CASSSLTGAGETQYF.

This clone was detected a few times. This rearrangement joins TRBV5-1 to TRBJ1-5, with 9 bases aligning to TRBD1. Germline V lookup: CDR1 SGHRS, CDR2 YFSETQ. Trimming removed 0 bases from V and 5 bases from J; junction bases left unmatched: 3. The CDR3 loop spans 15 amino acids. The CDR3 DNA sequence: TGCGCCAGCAGCTTGGAAGGGACAGGGCATCAGCCCCAGCATTTT. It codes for CASSLEGTGHQPQHF.

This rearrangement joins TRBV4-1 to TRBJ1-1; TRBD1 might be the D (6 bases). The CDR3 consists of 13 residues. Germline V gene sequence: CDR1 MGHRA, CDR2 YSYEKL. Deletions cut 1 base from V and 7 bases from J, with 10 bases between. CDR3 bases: TGCGCCAGCAGCCAAGTACAGGGCGGTGAAGCTTTCTTT. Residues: CASSQVQGGEAFF.

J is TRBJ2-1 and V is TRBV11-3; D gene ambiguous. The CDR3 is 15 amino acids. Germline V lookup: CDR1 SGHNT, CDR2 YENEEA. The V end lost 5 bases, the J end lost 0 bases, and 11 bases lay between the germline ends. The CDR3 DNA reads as TGTGCCAGCAGCCCCGACTCGAGCTCCTACAATGAGCAGTTCTTC. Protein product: CASSPDSSSYNEQFF.

This chain's CDR3 is CASSIAGLTTNEKLFF. The CDR3 DNA reads TGTGCCAGTAGTATAGCCGGACTTACAACTAATGAAAAACTGTTTTTT. The chain couples TRBV19 to TRBJ1-4; D is ambiguous. Germline loops: CDR1 LNHDA, CDR2 SQIVND (reference sequence). The germline V and J ends were trimmed by 1 base and 0 bases, with 9 bases remaining between them. The CDR3 extends over 16 amino acids.

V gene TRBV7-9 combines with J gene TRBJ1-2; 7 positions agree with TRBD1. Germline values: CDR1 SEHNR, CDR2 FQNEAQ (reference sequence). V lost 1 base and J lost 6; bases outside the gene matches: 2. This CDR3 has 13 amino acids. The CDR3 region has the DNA TGTGCCAGCAGCTTAGGACAGGGTGATGGCTACACCTTC. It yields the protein CASSLGQGDGYTF.

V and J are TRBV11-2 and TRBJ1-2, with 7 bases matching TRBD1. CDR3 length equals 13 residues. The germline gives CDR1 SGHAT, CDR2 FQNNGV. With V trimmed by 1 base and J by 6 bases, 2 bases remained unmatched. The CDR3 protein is CASSLGDRDGYTF. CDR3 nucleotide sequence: TGTGCCAGCAGCTTAGGAGACAGGGATGGCTACACCTTC.

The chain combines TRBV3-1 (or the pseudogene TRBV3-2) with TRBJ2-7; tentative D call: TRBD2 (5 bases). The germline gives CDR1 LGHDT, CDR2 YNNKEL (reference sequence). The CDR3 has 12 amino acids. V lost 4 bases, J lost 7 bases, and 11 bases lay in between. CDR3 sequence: CASSPRRGEQYF. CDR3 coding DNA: TGTGCCAGCAGCCCTAGACGGGGTGAGCAGTACTTC.

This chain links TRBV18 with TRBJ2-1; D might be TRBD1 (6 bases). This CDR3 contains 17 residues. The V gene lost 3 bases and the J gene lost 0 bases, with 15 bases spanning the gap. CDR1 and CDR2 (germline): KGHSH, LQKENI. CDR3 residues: CASSPTPGQSSYNEQFF. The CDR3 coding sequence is TGTGCCAGCTCACCGACCCCCGGACAGAGCTCCTACAATGAGCAGTTCTTC.

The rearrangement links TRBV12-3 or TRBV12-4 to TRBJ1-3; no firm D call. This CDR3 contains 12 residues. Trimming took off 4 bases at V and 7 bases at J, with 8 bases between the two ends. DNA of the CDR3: TGTGCCAGCAGTTACGGCGGTAACACCATATATTTT. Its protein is CASSYGGNTIYF.

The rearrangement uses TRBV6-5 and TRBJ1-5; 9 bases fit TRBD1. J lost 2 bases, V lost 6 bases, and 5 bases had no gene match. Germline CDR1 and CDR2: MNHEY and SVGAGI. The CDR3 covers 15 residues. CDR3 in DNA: TGTGCCAGCAGACGGACAGGGGTTCGCAATCAGCCCCAGCATTTT. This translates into CASRRTGVRNQPQHF.

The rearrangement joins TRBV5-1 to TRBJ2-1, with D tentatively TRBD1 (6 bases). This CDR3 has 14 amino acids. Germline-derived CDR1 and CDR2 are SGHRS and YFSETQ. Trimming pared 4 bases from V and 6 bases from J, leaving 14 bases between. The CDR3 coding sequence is TGCGCCAGCAGCATACGATCACAGGGCAATGAGCAGTTCTTC. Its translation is CASSIRSQGNEQFF.

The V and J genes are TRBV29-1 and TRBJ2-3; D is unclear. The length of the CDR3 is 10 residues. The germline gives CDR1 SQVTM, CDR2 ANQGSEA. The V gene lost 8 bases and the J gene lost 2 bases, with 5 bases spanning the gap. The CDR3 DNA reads TGCAGCACAGACACAGATACGCAGTATTTT. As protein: CSTDTDTQYF.

As DNA, the CDR3 is TGTGCCAGCAGCTTAGGGGCTAATTCACCCCTCCACTTT. Translation gives CASSLGANSPLHF. The chain links TRBV5-8 to TRBJ1-6; TRBD1 is a possible D gene (5 bases). From germline, CDR1 is SGHTS and CDR2 YDEGEE. The CDR3 sequence is 13 residues long. V lost 2 bases to trimming and J lost 6 bases, with 6 bases between them.

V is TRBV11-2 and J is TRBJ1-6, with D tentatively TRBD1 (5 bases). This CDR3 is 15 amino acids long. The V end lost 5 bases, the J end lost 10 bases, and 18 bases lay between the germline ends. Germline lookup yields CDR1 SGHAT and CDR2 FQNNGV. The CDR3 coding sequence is TGTGCCAGCAGCAACCCTCAAGGGGCAGGATCACCCCTCCACTTT. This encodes CASSNPQGAGSPLHF. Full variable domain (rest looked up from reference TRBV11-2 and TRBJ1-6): EAGVAQSPRYKIIEKRQSVAFWCNPISGHATLYWYQQILGQGPKLLIQFQNNGVVDDSQLPKDRFSAERLKGVDSTLKIQPAKLEDSAVYLCASSNPQGAGSPLHFGNGTRLTVT.

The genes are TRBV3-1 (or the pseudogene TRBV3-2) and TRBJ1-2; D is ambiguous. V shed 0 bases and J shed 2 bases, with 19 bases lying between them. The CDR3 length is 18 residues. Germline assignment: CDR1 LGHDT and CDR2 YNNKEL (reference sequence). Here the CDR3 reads CASSQETRYCGKNYGYTF. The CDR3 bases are TGTGCCAGCAGCCAAGAGACTCGGTACTGCGGGAAAAACTATGGCTACACCTTC.